This passage covers 25 T cell receptor beta chains from one sample sequenced in a study of blood T cell repertoires in COVID-19. Clones were sequenced by immunoSEQ multiplex PCR, and TCRdb holds only the in-frame ones, with some missing. The table lists roughly 98,000 clones, approximately 80% of them singletons. The source material was peripheral blood. The receptors derive from a woman aged 65 to 85 with active or convalescent COVID-19.

The chain has TRBV24-1 and TRBJ2-6, with 7 bases aligning to TRBD1. The J segment lost 0 bases and the V segment lost 5 bases, leaving 3 bases of the junction unmatched. Germline-derived CDR1 and CDR2 are KGHDR and SFDVKD. The length of the CDR3 is 16 residues. The chain's CDR3 is CATSGAGGSGANVLTF. The CDR3, as DNA: TGTGCCACCAGTGGAGCAGGGGGCTCTGGGGCCAACGTCCTGACTTTC.

The rearrangement joins TRBV4-2 to TRBJ1-1, with 7 bases identical to TRBD1. J was trimmed by 1 base and V by 5 bases; bases with no gene match: 7. The CDR3 totals 15 residues. Germline CDR1 LGHNA, CDR2 YNFKEQ. CDR3 coding DNA: TGTGCCAGCAGCGTACCCGGGACAGCGAACACTGAAGCTTTCTTT. It codes for CASSVPGTANTEAFF.

The gene calls are TRBV12-5 and TRBJ2-1; D uncertain. Germline V lookup: CDR1 LGHNT, CDR2 FRNRAP. The CDR3 sequence is 12 residues long. V was shortened by 6 bases and J by 8 bases, with 11 bases between the two germline ends. In DNA, the CDR3 is TGTGCTAGTGGGGGTAGCTTCTATGAGCAGTTCTTC. It encodes CASGGSFYEQFF. The entire variable domain, with the rest obtained from reference TRBV12-5 and TRBJ2-1, is as follows: DARVTQTPRHKVTEMGQEVTMRCQPILGHNTVFWYRQTMMQGLELLAYFRNRAPLDDSGMPKDRFSAEMPDATLATLKIQPSEPRDSAVYFCASGGSFYEQFFGPGTRLTVL.

The rearrangement uses TRBV5-1 and TRBJ1-1; 7 positions agree with TRBD1. Looked up from germline, CDR1 is SGHRS and CDR2 is YFSETQ. Germline trimming cut 4 bases from V and 4 bases from J; bases unmatched to any gene: 13. CDR3 length: 16 residues. In DNA, the CDR3 is TGCGCCAGCAGCCCAAGTACAGGGGCCCCTTTCACTGAAGCTTTCTTT. Translated, it gives CASSPSTGAPFTEAFF.

This clone was recorded only once. J is TRBJ2-3 and V is TRBV5-1; TRBD2 agrees at 8 bases. Germline V gene sequence: CDR1 SGHRS, CDR2 YFSETQ. Unmatched junction bases numbered 5, after V lost 4 bases and J lost 1 base. This CDR3 region has 15 residues. DNA for the CDR3: TGCGCCAGCAGCCCTTCTAGCGGGCGCACAGATACGCAGTATTTT. Protein: CASSPSSGRTDTQYF.

The chain combines TRBV7-2 with TRBJ2-7, with 7 bases that match TRBD2. The V gene end was trimmed by 3 bases and the J gene end by 3 bases; junction bases not matched to a gene: 14. CDR3 length: 17 amino acids. In germline, CDR1 is SGHTA, CDR2 FQGNSA. CDR3 nucleotide sequence: TGTGCCAGCAGCTTCCCTTTGGGGGGGGGTCCCCTCTACGAGCAGTACTTC. This translates into CASSFPLGGGPLYEQYF.

The gene calls are TRBV29-1 and TRBJ2-3; 7 bases agree with TRBD2. Germline values: CDR1 SQVTM, CDR2 ANQGSEA. The trim removed 7 bases at V and 4 bases at J, leaving 5 bases unmatched. The CDR3 sequence is 12 residues long. CDR3 DNA: TGCAGCGGCGCGAGCGGGGCAGATACGCAGTATTTT. Amino acids: CSGASGADTQYF.

The V and J genes are TRBV14 and TRBJ2-1; TRBD2 is a possible D gene (6 bases). Germline assignment: CDR1 SGHDN and CDR2 FVKESK. The CDR3 sequence is 13 residues long. V lost 0 bases to trimming and J lost 12 bases, with 12 bases between them. CDR3 in DNA: TGTGCCAGCAGCCAAGATTTGGGGGGTGGGCAGTTCTTC. It translates to CASSQDLGGGQFF. The full variable domain, completed using reference TRBV14 and TRBJ2-1, is EAGVTQFPSHSVIEKGQTVTLRCDPISGHDNLYWYRRVMGKEIKFLLHFVKESKQDESGMPNNRFLAERTGGTYSTLKVQPAELEDSGVYFCASSQDLGGGQFFGPGTRLTVL.

The rearrangement links TRBV7-2 to TRBJ1-3, with D possibly being TRBD1 (5 bases). Germline CDR1 SGHTA, CDR2 FQGNSA. The CDR3 is 13 amino acids. Trimming left V 8 bases short and J 14 bases short, with 22 bases between. In DNA form, the CDR3 reads TGTGCCAGCGCACTAGGGATGGGACTTAGTGTATATTTT. The encoded protein is CASALGMGLSVYF.

The chain employs TRBV28 and TRBJ2-4, with TRBD1 as a possible D gene (6 bases). Trimming left V 6 bases short and J 12 bases short, with 15 bases between. Per germline, CDR1 MDHEN and CDR2 SYDVKM. This CDR3 has 12 residues. The CDR3 loop is CASSVGQFHQYF. CDR3 in DNA: TGTGCCAGCAGCGTCGGACAGTTTCATCAGTACTTC.

This clone was detected only once. This chain connects TRBV9 to TRBJ2-7; 8 bases are a match to TRBD1. Germline V gives CDR1 SGDLS, CDR2 YYNGEE. This CDR3 has 14 amino acids. Germline trimming cut 8 bases from V and 4 bases from J; bases unmatched to any gene: 11. CDR3 nucleotides: TGTGCCAGAAGTACCCGGGACAGGCGGTACGAGCAGTACTTC. It encodes CARSTRDRRYEQYF.

This chain uses TRBV6-6 with TRBJ2-7; maybe TRBD1 (6 bases). V was pared by 5 bases and J by 1 base, with 12 bases between. This CDR3 spans 14 amino acids. Germline CDR1 MNHNY, CDR2 SVGAGI (reference sequence). DNA for the CDR3: TGTGCCAGCAGTCCGCAGGACAGTTCCTACGAGCAGTACTTC. Translated: CASSPQDSSYEQYF.

V usage is TRBV14 and J usage is TRBJ1-2; maybe TRBD1 (5 bases). The CDR3 runs to 13 residues. Germline values: CDR1 SGHDN, CDR2 FVKESK. Trimming removed 7 bases at V and 2 bases at J, with 11 bases between. The CDR3 coding sequence is TGTGCCAGCACCCAGGGCAGGAACTATGGCTACACCTTC. Translated: CASTQGRNYGYTF. Complete variable domain (other parts from reference TRBV14 and TRBJ1-2): EAGVTQFPSHSVIEKGQTVTLRCDPISGHDNLYWYRRVMGKEIKFLLHFVKESKQDESGMPNNRFLAERTGGTYSTLKVQPAELEDSGVYFCASTQGRNYGYTFGSGTRLTVV.

The genes are TRBV7-9 and TRBJ1-1; D unresolved. CDR1 and CDR2 (germline): SEHNR, FQNEAQ (reference sequence). This CDR3 region has 14 residues. Trimming cost V 3 bases and J 5 bases, with 13 bases left between them. The CDR3 is CASSFPLIVTEAFF. CDR3 coding DNA: TGTGCCAGCAGCTTCCCCCTTATAGTGACTGAAGCTTTCTTT. The whole variable domain, filled in from reference TRBV7-9 and TRBJ1-1, reads DTGVSQNPRHKITKRGQNVTFRCDPISEHNRLYWYRQTLGQGPEFLTYFQNEAQLEKSRLLSDRFSAERPKGSFSTLEIQRTEQGDSAMYLCASSFPLIVTEAFFGQGTRLTVV.

This clone was detected only once. The chain joins TRBV7-9 to TRBJ1-6; D is unresolved. V was trimmed by 2 bases and J by 8 bases, leaving 7 bases between them. The CDR3 is 13 amino acids. Germline V gene lookup returns CDR1 SEHNR and CDR2 FQNEAQ (reference sequence). CDR3 nucleotides: TGTGCCAGCAGCTTAAGCGTCGATTCACCCCTCCACTTT. Its translation is CASSLSVDSPLHF.

The chain links TRBV2 to TRBJ1-4, with 9 nucleotides matching TRBD1. Trimming at V came to 8 bases and at J to 8 bases, leaving 6 bases not matched to a gene. The V gene's germline CDR1 is SNHLY and CDR2 FYNNEI. The CDR3 loop spans 13 amino acids. The chain's CDR3 is CASVQGAGEKLFF. The CDR3 DNA reads TGTGCCAGCGTACAGGGGGCTGGGGAAAAACTGTTTTTT.

This sequence joins TRBV3-1 (or the pseudogene TRBV3-2) and TRBJ1-5; TRBD1 matches 7 bases. This CDR3 is built from 16 residues. CDR1 is LGHDT, CDR2 YNNKEL, per germline (reference sequence). The V gene end was trimmed by 3 bases and the J gene end by 5 bases; junction bases not matched to a gene: 10. The CDR3 bases are TGTGCCAGCAGCCAGGGGACAGCTCGCGGCGATCAGCCCCAGCATTTT. Its translation: CASSQGTARGDQPQHF.

V gene TRBV4-1 combines with J gene TRBJ2-1; D might be TRBD1 (6 bases). This CDR3 is 15 amino acids long. V was clipped by 4 bases and J by 6 bases, with 16 bases between them. The germline CDR1 and CDR2 sequences are MGHRA and YSYEKL. The CDR3 nucleotides read TGCGCCAGCAGCCGACGACAGGAGGATATCAATGAGCAGTTCTTC. It is translated as CASSRRQEDINEQFF.

The chain carries TRBV5-1 and TRBJ1-1; maybe TRBD1 (6 bases). The CDR3 sequence is 15 residues long. From germline, CDR1 is SGHRS and CDR2 YFSETQ. V was clipped by 4 bases and J by 0 bases, with 13 bases between them. The CDR3 is CASSAQDSMNTEAFF. CDR3 DNA: TGCGCCAGCAGCGCTCAGGACAGCATGAACACTGAAGCTTTCTTT.

V usage is TRBV7-8 and J usage is TRBJ2-1, with D possibly TRBD2 on 6 matching bases. V lost 5 bases and J 2 bases, leaving 13 bases between the germline ends. This CDR3 has 15 residues. Germline CDR1 SGHVS, CDR2 FQNEAQ. CDR3 region: CASSRTSRTYNEQFF. CDR3 nucleotides: TGTGCCAGCAGCCGAACTAGCAGGACCTACAATGAGCAGTTCTTC.

This clone was counted a few times. The rearrangement joins TRBV18 to TRBJ2-7; TRBD1 aligns across 7 bases. CDR3 length equals 15 residues. The V segment lost 5 bases and the J segment 0 bases; nucleotides outside the gene matches: 7. Germline V lookup: CDR1 KGHSH, CDR2 LQKENI. The CDR3 region has the DNA TGTGCCAGCTCATTATACCGGGACAGCTCCTACGAGCAGTACTTC. This gives the protein CASSLYRDSSYEQYF.

This chain joins TRBV11-2 and TRBJ1-2; a possible D gene is TRBD1 (5 bases). The CDR3 contains 15 residues. CDR1 and CDR2 (germline): SGHAT, FQNNGV. V was clipped by 8 bases and J by 8 bases, with 24 bases between them. CDR3 region: CASSLTGPPMGGYTF. Here the CDR3 DNA reads TGTGCCAGCTCCCTCACAGGCCCGCCGATGGGGGGCTACACCTTC.

V gene TRBV4-2 combines with J gene TRBJ1-1, with 10 bases aligning to TRBD1. This CDR3 region has 15 residues. From germline, CDR1 is LGHNA and CDR2 YNFKEQ. V gave up 2 bases and J gave up 4 bases; unmatched junction bases: 4. CDR3 amino acids: CASSQPTGGFTEAFF. CDR3 in DNA: TGTGCCAGCAGCCAACCGACAGGGGGCTTCACTGAAGCTTTCTTT.

The rearrangement uses TRBV5-4 and TRBJ2-5; 12 nucleotides line up with TRBD2. Germline-derived CDR1 and CDR2 are SGHNT and YYREEE (reference sequence). Trimming took 0 bases from V and 5 from J; bases not matched to a gene: 5. This CDR3 is 16 amino acids long. The CDR3 loop is CASSLASGGAWETQYF. The CDR3 DNA reads as TGTGCCAGCAGCTTGGCTAGCGGGGGGGCTTGGGAGACCCAGTACTTC.

This chain links TRBV11-2 with TRBJ2-7; D possibly corresponds to TRBD1 (6 bases). V lost 2 bases and J lost 5, with 13 bases in between. The CDR3 sequence is 14 residues long. Per germline, CDR1 SGHAT and CDR2 FQNNGV. The CDR3 spells CASSLIRGTNEQYF. CDR3 DNA sequence: TGTGCCAGCAGCTTAATCAGGGGAACGAACGAGCAGTACTTC.